This T cell receptor (beta chain) was identified during a study of T cell repertoires in cytomegalovirus infection. MiXCR, applied by TCRdb to the reads, yields one record per CDR3 protein. The sample shows 560,000 or so distinct CDR3 sequences, about 15% of them seen only once. This CDR3 is built from 15 residues. Germline assignment: CDR1 MDHEN and CDR2 SYDVKM. The V and J ends lost 2 bases and 4 bases respectively, with 12 bases between them. V usage is TRBV28 and J usage is TRBJ2-1; a weak D match, TRBD2 (5 bases). This TCR was sampled from a human donor in good health (CMV status not recorded). Some clones in this sample may be carry-over from other donors' samples. The sequencing sample was made of CD8+ T cells from PBMCs. The CDR3 DNA sequence: TGTGCCAGCAGTTTACGGAGGTCAATATACAATGAGCAGTTCTTC. Translating it yields CASSLRRSIYNEQFF.